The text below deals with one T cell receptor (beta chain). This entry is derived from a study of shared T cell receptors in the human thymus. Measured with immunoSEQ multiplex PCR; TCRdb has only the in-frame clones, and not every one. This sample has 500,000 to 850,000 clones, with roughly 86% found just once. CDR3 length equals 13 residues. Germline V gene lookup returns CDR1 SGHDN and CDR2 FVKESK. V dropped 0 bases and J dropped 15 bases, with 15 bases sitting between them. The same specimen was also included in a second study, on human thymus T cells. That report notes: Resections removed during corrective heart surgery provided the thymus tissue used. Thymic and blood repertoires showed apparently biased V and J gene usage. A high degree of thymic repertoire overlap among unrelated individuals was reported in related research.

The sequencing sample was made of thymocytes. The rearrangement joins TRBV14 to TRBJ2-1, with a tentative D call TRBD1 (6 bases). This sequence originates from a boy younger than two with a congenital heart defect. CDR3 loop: CASSQDIGGSAFF. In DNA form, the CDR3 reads TGTGCCAGCAGCCAAGATATAGGGGGTTCTGCGTTCTTC.